These 18 T cell receptor beta chains originate from one sample sequenced in a study. TCRdb used MiXCR to reprocess the RT-PCR reads, holding one entry per CDR3 protein. Among more than 550,000 distinct CDR3 sequences, approximately 15% were seen once, and the ten largest hold about 3.9%. Sequencing input: memory CD4+ T cells from blood. The origin of the receptors is a female donor in good health, serving as a healthy control.

This chain connects TRBV20-1 to TRBJ2-7; D is unclear. The germline gives CDR1 DFQATT, CDR2 SNEGSKA (reference sequence). The CDR3 extends over 11 amino acids. V dropped 3 bases and J dropped 4 bases, with 7 bases sitting between them. The CDR3 region has the DNA TGCAGTGCTAGGTCCAATTACGAGCAGTACTTC. Translating gives CSARSNYEQYF.

This clonotype was seen ten or more times. The J gene is TRBJ2-2, the V gene TRBV7-2, with D tentatively TRBD2 (6 bases). The germline V gene encodes CDR1 SGHTA and CDR2 FQGNSA. The CDR3 loop spans 14 amino acids. The V end was cut by 7 bases, the J end by 5 bases, with 14 bases between. The DNA of the CDR3 is TGTGCCAGCACCCTGCGGGGAGGTACCGGGGAGCTGTTTTTT. Translation gives CASTLRGGTGELFF.

This clonotype was observed a handful of times. The rearrangement uses TRBV7-9 and TRBJ2-5; D not resolved. The CDR3 sequence is 14 residues long. Germline V gene lookup returns CDR1 SEHNR and CDR2 FQNEAQ (reference sequence). V was shortened by 5 bases and J by 1 base, with 11 bases between the two germline ends. The CDR3 bases are TGTGCCAGCAGCCCTTGGACGTTCCAAGAGACCCAGTACTTC. Amino acid sequence: CASSPWTFQETQYF.

V gene TRBV3-1 combines with J gene TRBJ2-1, with 12 bases aligning to TRBD1. V lost 3 bases and J lost 14; bases outside the gene matches: 11. CDR1 and CDR2 (germline): LGHDT, YNNKEL (reference sequence). The CDR3 extends over 15 amino acids. The CDR3 reads CASSHGTGGEFGEFF. CDR3 DNA: TGTGCCAGCAGCCATGGGACAGGGGGCGAATTCGGGGAGTTCTTC.

V usage is TRBV27 and J usage is TRBJ2-6; D remains unclear. CDR3 length: 16 amino acids. Germline V gives CDR1 MNHEY, CDR2 SMNVEV (reference sequence). V was clipped by 6 bases and J by 3 bases, with 15 bases between them. CDR3: CASSPRGVFGANVLTF. As DNA, the CDR3 is TGTGCCAGCAGCCCCCGAGGTGTTTTTGGGGCCAACGTCCTGACTTTC.

This clonotype was picked up many times. The chain couples TRBV6-5 to TRBJ2-3; D gene ambiguous. Germline V lookup: CDR1 MNHEY, CDR2 SVGAGI. V lost 6 bases and J lost 2, with 9 bases in between. The CDR3 runs to 13 residues. The CDR3 bases are TGTGCCAGCAGCCGACACTACACAGATACGCAGTATTTT. As protein: CASSRHYTDTQYF.

This clonotype was seen more than once but under ten times. V and J are TRBV20-1 and TRBJ2-3, with no clear D. CDR1 is DFQATT, CDR2 SNEGSKA, per germline (reference sequence). CDR3 length equals 15 residues. Trimming removed 3 bases at V and 9 bases at J, with 22 bases between. The chain's CDR3 is CSASIITERPMTQYF. CDR3 nucleotide sequence: TGCAGTGCTAGTATCATCACGGAAAGGCCGATGACGCAGTATTTT.

The chain employs TRBV19 and TRBJ2-1; 11 nucleotides agree with TRBD1. CDR1 and CDR2 from the germline V gene are LNHDA and SQIVND (reference sequence). CDR3 size: 15 residues. The junction had 1 base not matched to a gene; V was cut back by 6 bases and J by 0 bases. CDR3 sequence: CASRGTGGSYNEQFF. In nucleotides, the CDR3 is TGTGCCAGTAGAGGGACAGGGGGCTCCTACAATGAGCAGTTCTTC.

This clonotype was seen at least ten times. The CDR3 is CSVPRGSMNTEAFF. In DNA, the CDR3 is TGCAGCGTTCCCCGGGGGAGCATGAACACTGAAGCTTTCTTT. This chain links TRBV29-1 with TRBJ1-1, with D possibly matching TRBD1 (5 bases). Deletions cut 5 bases from V and 0 bases from J, with 13 bases between. CDR3 length equals 14 residues. In germline, CDR1 is SQVTM, CDR2 ANQGSEA.

This clonotype was seen at least ten times. The chain carries TRBV5-1 and TRBJ2-7, with D perhaps TRBD2 (6 bases). CDR3 length: 15 residues. Germline assignment: CDR1 SGHRS and CDR2 YFSETQ. Trimming removed 0 bases at V and 6 bases at J, with 16 bases between. CDR3: CASSLGGTSFPEQYF. DNA for the CDR3: TGCGCCAGCAGCTTGGGCGGGACGTCCTTCCCCGAGCAGTACTTC. The whole variable domain, remainder taken from reference TRBV5-1 and TRBJ2-7, is KAGVTQTPRYLIKTRGQQVTLSCSPISGHRSVSWYQQTPGQGLQFLFEYFSETQRNKGNFPGRFSGRQFSNSRSEMNVSTLELGDSALYLCASSLGGTSFPEQYFGPGTRLTVT.

There are many counts of this clonotype. This chain joins TRBV10-3 and TRBJ2-3; the D gene is possibly TRBD1 (5 bases). CDR1 and CDR2 (germline): ENHRY, SYGVKD. The CDR3 runs 15 residues. V dropped 3 bases and J dropped 0 bases, with 10 bases sitting between them. The CDR3 DNA sequence: TGTGCCATCAGTGATCAACAGGCGAGCACAGATACGCAGTATTTT. Protein sequence: CAISDQQASTDTQYF.

The gene calls are TRBV20-1 and TRBJ1-2; D gene ambiguous. The germline CDR1 and CDR2 sequences are DFQATT and SNEGSKA (reference sequence). CDR3 length: 14 residues. V lost 0 bases and J 8 bases, leaving 16 bases between the germline ends. The CDR3 sequence is CSARDEGAAGGYTF. CDR3 nucleotide sequence: TGCAGTGCTAGAGATGAGGGTGCGGCAGGAGGCTACACCTTC.

This clonotype was seen a few times. V and J are TRBV7-2 and TRBJ1-6; D unclear. This CDR3 has 13 residues. Trimming pared 5 bases from V and 9 bases from J, leaving 11 bases between. Germline CDR1 and CDR2: SGHTA and FQGNSA. The CDR3 nucleotides read TGTGCCAGCAGCCCAAAGGACCGTTCACCCCTCCACTTT. Its translation: CASSPKDRSPLHF.

Only a few counts were recorded for this clonotype. The rearrangement uses TRBV7-3 and TRBJ1-1; a weak D match, TRBD1 (6 bases). The CDR3 has 14 amino acids. The V end was cut by 5 bases, the J end by 3 bases, with 13 bases between. Germline V gene sequence: CDR1 SGHTA, CDR2 FQGTGA. CDR3 nucleotide sequence: TGTGCCAGCAGCCTCACAGGGCCCGACACTGAAGCTTTCTTT. Amino acid sequence: CASSLTGPDTEAFF.

At least ten counts were recorded for this clonotype. The rearrangement uses TRBV20-1 and TRBJ2-7, with D possibly matching TRBD1 (5 bases). This CDR3 is built from 14 residues. V was cut by 0 bases and J by 2 bases, with 11 bases left in between. CDR1 is DFQATT, CDR2 SNEGSKA, per germline (reference sequence). CDR3 sequence: CSARDSRVPYEQYF. CDR3 nucleotides: TGCAGTGCTAGAGATTCCAGGGTGCCCTACGAGCAGTACTTC.

The table lists this clonotype with many counts. The chain has TRBV9 and TRBJ2-1; D ambiguous. The germline gives CDR1 SGDLS, CDR2 YYNGEE. The V and J ends lost 4 bases and 12 bases respectively, with 17 bases between them. The CDR3 has 13 residues. The CDR3 loop reads CASSPSSSELQFF. In DNA form, the CDR3 reads TGTGCCAGCAGCCCTAGTAGCTCAGAATTGCAGTTCTTC.

Many counts were recorded for this clonotype. This chain connects TRBV4-2 to TRBJ1-4; 8 nucleotides align to TRBD1. Germline trimming cut 1 base from V and 8 bases from J; bases unmatched to any gene: 3. The CDR3 has 14 residues. CDR1 is LGHNA, CDR2 YNFKEQ, per germline. The CDR3 loop is CASSQGQGREKLFF. As DNA, the CDR3 is TGTGCCAGCAGCCAAGGACAGGGGAGAGAAAAACTGTTTTTT.

This clonotype turned up a few times. This chain connects TRBV4-3 to TRBJ1-2; 7 bases are a match to TRBD1. From germline, CDR1 is LGHNA and CDR2 YSLEER. CDR3 length equals 17 residues. The J segment lost 4 bases and the V segment lost 0 bases, leaving 11 bases of the junction unmatched. The CDR3 protein is CASSQDSLTGNTYGYTF. CDR3 bases: TGCGCCAGCAGCCAAGATTCCTTGACAGGGAACACCTATGGCTACACCTTC.